Listed below are T cell receptor beta chains from one sample, sequenced in a study of early T cells in non-severe SARS-CoV-2 infection. MiXCR, run by TCRdb on the 5' RACE reads, gives a single entry per CDR3 protein. This table has 48,000 or so distinct CDR3 sequences, 6.2% appearing once. Specimen: whole blood, collected at baseline. The receptors shown here come from an adult who was a healthcare worker with PCR-confirmed SARS-CoV-2 infection or an uninfected control (not recorded which). Both conserved end residues are part of each CDR3. A D gene is named only where the DNA matches it firmly. For some rows the clone size is stated as once, few or many, or as a class when expanded; others skip it.

J: TRBJ2-7
size: NA
V: TRBV6-2/TRBV6-3
D: NA
CDR3: CASSFYGSTYEQYF
DNA: TGTGCCAGCAGTTTTTACGGGTCCACCTACGAGCAGTACTTC

J: TRBJ1-1
size: many
V: TRBV7-9
D: NA
CDR3: CASSPTVNTEAFF
DNA: TGTGCCAGCAGCCCGACAGTTAACACTGAAGCTTTCTTT

J: TRBJ1-3
size: few
V: TRBV4-1
D: TRBD1
CDR3: CASSQVVQGRNTIYF
DNA: TGCGCCAGCAGCCAAGTGGTACAGGGGAGAAACACCATATATTTT

J: TRBJ2-1
size: NA
V: TRBV11-2
D: TRBD2
CDR3: CASSFPLAGGPTYNEQFF
DNA: TGTGCCAGCAGCTTCCCACTAGCGGGAGGCCCAACCTACAATGAGCAGTTCTTC

J: TRBJ2-7
size: NA
V: TRBV28
D: TRBD2
CDR3: CASSFPGSTSGYEQYF
DNA: TGTGCCAGCAGTTTCCCCGGGTCGACTAGCGGCTACGAGCAGTACTTC

J: TRBJ2-5
size: NA
V: TRBV28
D: NA
CDR3: CASSTRDGYQETQYF
DNA: TGTGCCAGCAGTACACGGGACGGGTACCAAGAGACCCAGTACTTC

J: TRBJ2-1
size: many
V: TRBV20-1
D: TRBD1
CDR3: CSARDPRGSIDNEQFF
DNA: TGCAGTGCTAGAGATCCCAGGGGGAGTATAGACAATGAGCAGTTCTTC

J: TRBJ2-5
size: many
V: TRBV9
D: NA
CDR3: CASSVSQRFQETQYF
DNA: TGTGCCAGCAGCGTTTCCCAGCGCTTCCAAGAGACCCAGTACTTC

J: TRBJ2-7
size: few
V: TRBV9
D: NA
CDR3: CASNGELVKLSNWPYEQYF
DNA: TGTGCCAGCAATGGGGAACTAGTAAAACTCTCCAACTGGCCCTACGAGCAGTACTTC

J: TRBJ2-7
size: many
V: TRBV27
D: NA
CDR3: CASSFYTGNSYEQYF
DNA: TGTGCCAGCAGTTTTTACACAGGGAACTCCTACGAGCAGTACTTC

J: TRBJ2-5
size: many
V: TRBV6-6
D: TRBD1
CDR3: CASSYRPGGPETQYF
DNA: TGTGCCAGCAGTTACCGACCAGGGGGCCCGGAGACCCAGTACTTC

J: TRBJ1-1
size: NA
V: TRBV28
D: NA
CDR3: CASSWSRTEAFF
DNA: TGTGCCAGCAGTTGGTCGCGGACTGAAGCTTTCTTT

J: TRBJ1-3
size: NA
V: TRBV27
D: NA
CDR3: CASSPGTRSHTPRYF
DNA: TGTGCCAGCAGTCCGGGGACACGTTCTCACACCCCCCGTTATTTT

J: TRBJ1-2
size: few
V: TRBV6-5
D: NA
CDR3: CASTLQTGAHGYTF
DNA: TGTGCCAGCACCCTTCAGACAGGCGCCCATGGCTACACCTTC

J: TRBJ2-3
size: few
V: TRBV11-2
D: TRBD2
CDR3: CASSLGGVAGSTDTQYF
DNA: TGTGCCAGCAGCTTAGGAGGGGTAGCGGGGTCCACAGATACGCAGTATTTT

J: TRBJ2-7
size: NA
V: TRBV6-2/TRBV6-3
D: TRBD2
CDR3: CASSRTSRKLYEQYF
DNA: TGTGCCAGCAGCAGGACTAGCAGGAAACTTTACGAGCAGTACTTC

J: TRBJ2-1
size: many
V: TRBV12-5
D: TRBD2
CDR3: CASGLVGVPGTSRNEQFF
DNA: TGTGCTAGTGGTTTGGTCGGTGTCCCCGGGACTAGCAGAAATGAGCAGTTCTTC

J: TRBJ2-2
size: few
V: TRBV7-8
D: NA
CDR3: CASTFAWQNTGELFF
DNA: TGTGCCAGCACCTTCGCCTGGCAGAACACCGGGGAGCTGTTTTTT

J: TRBJ1-1
size: many
V: TRBV28
D: NA
CDR3: CASSSGGLGTEAFF
DNA: TGTGCCAGCAGTTCGGGGGGTTTAGGAACTGAAGCTTTCTTT

J: TRBJ1-1
size: many
V: TRBV12-3/TRBV12-4
D: NA
CDR3: CASSLVGNTEAFF
DNA: TGTGCCAGCAGTTTGGTAGGGAACACTGAAGCTTTCTTT

J: TRBJ2-5
size: few
V: TRBV5-1
D: NA
CDR3: CASSLDWSRTQYF
DNA: TGCGCCAGCAGCTTGGACTGGTCTAGGACCCAGTACTTC

J: TRBJ2-5
size: NA
V: TRBV28
D: TRBD1
CDR3: CASSHGTGRSETQYF
DNA: TGTGCCAGCAGTCACGGGACAGGGAGATCTGAGACCCAGTACTTC

J: TRBJ2-3
size: NA
V: TRBV4-1
D: TRBD2
CDR3: CASSQVAAGGGQDTQYF
DNA: TGCGCCAGCAGCCAAGTAGCGGCGGGAGGAGGGCAGGATACGCAGTATTTT

J: TRBJ2-6
size: few
V: TRBV27
D: NA
CDR3: CASSFLSGANVLTF
DNA: TGTGCCAGCAGTTTCCTCTCTGGGGCCAACGTCCTGACTTTC

J: TRBJ2-1
size: many
V: TRBV14
D: TRBD2
CDR3: CASSQSGRAHNEQFF
DNA: TGTGCCAGCAGCCAAAGCGGGAGGGCCCACAATGAGCAGTTCTTC

J: TRBJ2-5
size: NA
V: TRBV5-1
D: TRBD2
CDR3: CASSFLAGDQAGTQYF
DNA: TGCGCCAGCAGCTTTCTAGCGGGGGACCAGGCGGGGACCCAGTACTTC

J: TRBJ2-7
size: NA
V: TRBV7-9
D: NA
CDR3: CASSPQRGRTFIYEQYF
DNA: TGTGCCAGCAGCCCACAGCGCGGCAGGACTTTTATCTACGAGCAGTACTTC

J: TRBJ1-5
size: many
V: TRBV10-3
D: TRBD1
CDR3: CAISEGQGSNQPQHF
DNA: TGTGCCATCAGTGAGGGACAGGGTAGCAATCAGCCCCAGCATTTT

J: TRBJ2-1
size: many
V: TRBV4-1
D: TRBD1
CDR3: CASSQGTGTYNEQFF
DNA: TGCGCCAGCAGCCAAGGGACAGGCACCTACAATGAGCAGTTCTTC

J: TRBJ1-2
size: many
V: TRBV29-1
D: TRBD1
CDR3: CSAAQGQGARGYGYTF
DNA: TGCAGCGCTGCCCAGGGGCAGGGGGCTCGGGGTTATGGCTACACCTTC

J: TRBJ2-5
size: NA
V: TRBV24-1
D: NA
CDR3: CATSGSYGETQYF
DNA: TGTGCCACCAGTGGTTCCTATGGGGAGACCCAGTACTTC

J: TRBJ2-3
size: NA
V: TRBV9
D: TRBD2
CDR3: CASSVATRGSGTDTQYF
DNA: TGTGCCAGCAGCGTAGCTACACGCGGGAGCGGCACAGATACGCAGTATTTT

J: TRBJ2-3
size: many
V: TRBV12-3/TRBV12-4
D: TRBD2
CDR3: CASSWRGFADTQYF
DNA: TGTGCCAGCAGTTGGCGGGGGTTCGCAGATACGCAGTATTTT

J: TRBJ2-4
size: NA
V: TRBV20-1
D: TRBD2
CDR3: CSAREGTAGVKAKNIQYF
DNA: TGCAGTGCTAGAGAGGGCACAGCGGGAGTTAAAGCCAAAAACATTCAGTACTTC

J: TRBJ1-1
size: few
V: TRBV27
D: NA
CDR3: CASSGTGTSTEAFF
DNA: TGTGCCAGCAGTGGGACCGGGACAAGCACTGAAGCTTTCTTT

J: TRBJ2-7
size: many
V: TRBV7-9
D: TRBD2
CDR3: CASSGTSGSYYEQYF
DNA: TGTGCCAGCAGCGGAACTAGCGGCTCATACTACGAGCAGTACTTC